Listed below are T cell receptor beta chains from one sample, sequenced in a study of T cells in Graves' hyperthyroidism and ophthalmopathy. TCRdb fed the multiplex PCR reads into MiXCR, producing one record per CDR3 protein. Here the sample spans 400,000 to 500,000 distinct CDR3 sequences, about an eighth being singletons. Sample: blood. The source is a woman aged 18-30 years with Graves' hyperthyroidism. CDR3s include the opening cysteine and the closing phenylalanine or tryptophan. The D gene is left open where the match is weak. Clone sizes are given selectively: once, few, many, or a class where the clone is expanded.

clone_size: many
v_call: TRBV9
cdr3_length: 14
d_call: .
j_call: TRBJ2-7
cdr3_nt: TGTGCCAGCAGCGTAGAGAGGATACCCTACGAGCAGTACTTC
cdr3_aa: CASSVERIPYEQYF

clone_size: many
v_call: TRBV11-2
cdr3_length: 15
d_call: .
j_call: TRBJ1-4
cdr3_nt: TGTGCCAGCAGCTTAATCGGACAGTTAAATGAAAAACTGTTTTTT
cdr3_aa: CASSLIGQLNEKLFF

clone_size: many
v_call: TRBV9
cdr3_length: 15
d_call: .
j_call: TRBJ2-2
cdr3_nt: TGTGCCGGGTCCCCCCAAGGGAGCGGCACCGGGGAGCTGTTTTTT
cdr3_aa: CAGSPQGSGTGELFF

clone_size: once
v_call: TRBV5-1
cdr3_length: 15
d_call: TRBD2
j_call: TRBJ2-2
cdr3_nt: TGCGCCAGCACAGCGGGAGGACCGAACACCGGGGAGCTGTTTTTT
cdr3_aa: CASTAGGPNTGELFF

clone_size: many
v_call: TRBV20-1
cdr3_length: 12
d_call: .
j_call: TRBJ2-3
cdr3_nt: TGCAGTGCCGCCGGTTCATCAGATACGCAGTATTTT
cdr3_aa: CSAAGSSDTQYF

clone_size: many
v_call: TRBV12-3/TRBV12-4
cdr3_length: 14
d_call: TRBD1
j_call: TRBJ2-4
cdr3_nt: TGTGCCAGCAGTTTACAGGGGGCTCCCAACATTCAGTACTTC
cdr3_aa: CASSLQGAPNIQYF

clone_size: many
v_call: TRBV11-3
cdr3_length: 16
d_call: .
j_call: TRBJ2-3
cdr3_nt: TGTGCCAGCAGAGAAGGGAGACTCTCTTCCACAGATACGCAGTATTTT
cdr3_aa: CASREGRLSSTDTQYF

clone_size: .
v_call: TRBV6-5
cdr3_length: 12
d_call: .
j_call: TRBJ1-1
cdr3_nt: TGTGCCAGCAGTTACAAGGGCACTGAAGCTTTCTTT
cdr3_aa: CASSYKGTEAFF

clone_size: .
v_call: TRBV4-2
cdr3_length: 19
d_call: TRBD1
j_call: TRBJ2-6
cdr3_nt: TGTGCCAGCAGCCAACAAGGGGGACAGGCCGCCTCTGGAGCCAACGTCCTGACTTTC
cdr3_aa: CASSQQGGQAASGANVLTF

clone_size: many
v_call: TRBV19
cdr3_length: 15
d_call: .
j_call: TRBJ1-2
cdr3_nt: TGTGCCAGTAGTATATCTATCATCAGGGGATATGGCTACACCTTC
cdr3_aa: CASSISIIRGYGYTF

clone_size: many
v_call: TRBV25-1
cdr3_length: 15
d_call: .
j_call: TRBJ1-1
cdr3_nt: TGTGCCAGCAGTGAATCTAGAGGGCTCCCCACTGAAGCTTTCTTT
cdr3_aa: CASSESRGLPTEAFF

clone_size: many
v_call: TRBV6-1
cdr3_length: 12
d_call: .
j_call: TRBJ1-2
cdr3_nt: TGTGCCAGCAGTGTCAAGGACTATGGCTACACCTTC
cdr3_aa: CASSVKDYGYTF

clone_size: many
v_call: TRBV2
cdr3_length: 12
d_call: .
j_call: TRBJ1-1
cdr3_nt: TGTGCCAGCAGTGTCGCCGGGACTGAAGCTTTCTTT
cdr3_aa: CASSVAGTEAFF

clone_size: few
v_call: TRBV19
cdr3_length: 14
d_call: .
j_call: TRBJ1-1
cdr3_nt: TGTGCCAGTAGTATAGTTCCCATGGACACTGAAGCTTTCTTT
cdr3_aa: CASSIVPMDTEAFF

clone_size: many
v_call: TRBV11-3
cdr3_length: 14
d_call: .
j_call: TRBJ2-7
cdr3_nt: TGTGCCAGCAGCTTAGACCCAGATTCCTACGAGCAGTACTTC
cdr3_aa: CASSLDPDSYEQYF

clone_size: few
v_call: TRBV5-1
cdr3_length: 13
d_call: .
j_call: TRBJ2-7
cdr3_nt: TGCGCCAGCAGCTCACTTAGCTCCTACGAGCAGTACTTC
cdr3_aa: CASSSLSSYEQYF

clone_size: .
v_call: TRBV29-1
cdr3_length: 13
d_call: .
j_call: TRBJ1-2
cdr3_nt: TGCAGCGTTGACGTACTGCGGAACTATGGCTACACCTTC
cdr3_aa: CSVDVLRNYGYTF

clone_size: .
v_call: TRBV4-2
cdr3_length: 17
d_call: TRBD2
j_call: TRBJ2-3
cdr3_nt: TGTGCCAGCAGCCAAGAGACTAGCGGGAGGGTGGAAGATACGCAGTATTTT
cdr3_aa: CASSQETSGRVEDTQYF

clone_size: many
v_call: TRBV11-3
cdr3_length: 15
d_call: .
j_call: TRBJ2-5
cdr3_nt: TGTGCCAGCAGCTCCTTGACGGAAGCCCAAGAGACCCAGTACTTC
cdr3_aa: CASSSLTEAQETQYF

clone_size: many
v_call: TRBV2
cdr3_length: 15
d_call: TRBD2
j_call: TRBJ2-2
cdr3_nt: TGTGCCAGCAGGGGGACTAGCGGGAGGCCCGGGGAGCTGTTTTTT
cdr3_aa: CASRGTSGRPGELFF

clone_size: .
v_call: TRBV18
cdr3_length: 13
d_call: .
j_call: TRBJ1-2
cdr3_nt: TGTGCCAGCTCACCGGAAAGGGGCTCAGTCTACACCTTC
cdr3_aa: CASSPERGSVYTF

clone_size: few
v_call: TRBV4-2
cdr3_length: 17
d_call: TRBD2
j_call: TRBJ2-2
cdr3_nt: TGTGCCAGCAGCCAGGTTACTAGCGGGAGCTTTCCCGGGGAGCTGTTTTTT
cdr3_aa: CASSQVTSGSFPGELFF

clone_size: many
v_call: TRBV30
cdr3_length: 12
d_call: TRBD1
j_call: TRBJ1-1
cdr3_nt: TGTGCCTGGGGACAGGGAGCGGCTGAAGCTTTCTTT
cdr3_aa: CAWGQGAAEAFF

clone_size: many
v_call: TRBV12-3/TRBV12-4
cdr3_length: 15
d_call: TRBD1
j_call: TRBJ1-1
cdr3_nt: TGTGCCAGCAGTTTTCTACAGGGGGCGCGGACTGAAGCTTTCTTT
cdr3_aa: CASSFLQGARTEAFF

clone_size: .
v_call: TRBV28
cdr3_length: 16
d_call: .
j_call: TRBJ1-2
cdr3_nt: TGTGCCAGCAGACCTTCTTATATGGGGTCCGACTATGGCTACACCTTC
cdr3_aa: CASRPSYMGSDYGYTF

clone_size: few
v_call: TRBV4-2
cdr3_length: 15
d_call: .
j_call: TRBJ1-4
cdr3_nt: TGTGCCAGCAGCCAAGAATTGGGGGGCAGGGAAAAACTGTTTTTT
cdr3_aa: CASSQELGGREKLFF